This entry features one TCR beta chain sequence. The CDR3 has 15 amino acids. V was clipped by 1 base and J by 10 bases; unmatched bases: 11. Germline assignment: CDR1 SNHLY and CDR2 FYNNEI. These data are taken from a study of technical replicates of blood from a few donors. The data were produced by immunoSEQ multiplex PCR, yet TCRdb's version contains in-frame clones alone and is incomplete. The table lists around 81,000 clones, 75% to 90% of them singletons. The clonotype was recovered from a human donor in good health. Some clones in this sample may be carry-over from other donors' samples. This chain connects TRBV2 to TRBJ2-5; 8 nucleotides agree with TRBD2. The sample comprised PBMCs. The CDR3 sequence is CASSEVFAGGGGQYF. DNA for the CDR3: TGTGCCAGCAGTGAAGTGTTTGCGGGGGGTGGTGGCCAGTACTTC.